This T cell receptor (beta chain) was identified in a study of CD8 T cells in Susac syndrome. The CDR3 covers 15 residues. Germline CDR1 reads SNHLY; CDR2 reads FYNNEI. Germline trimming cut 7 bases from V and 4 bases from J; bases unmatched to any gene: 9. CD8+ and CD4+ blood T cells underwent TCR beta sequencing. The patients serving as multiple sclerosis controls were treatment-naive. They had stable or active relapsing-remitting disease and fulfilled revised McDonald criteria. TEMRA cells underwent FACS enrichment and CD8+ and CD4+ T cells underwent negative isolation. With random hexamers, roughly 0.5 to 1 ug RNA was reverse transcribed. Amplification of the TCR beta CDR3 was carried out by immunoSEQ multiplex PCR, which spanned a total of 54 Vbeta and 13 Jbeta segments. TCRdb reprocessed the immunoSEQ multiplex PCR reads via MiXCR and lists one record per CDR3 protein. Of approximately 150,000 distinct CDR3 sequences in the sample, 90% to 95% were seen once.

The clonotype originates from a human donor with multiple sclerosis. The material sequenced was CD4+ T cells from PBMCs. The V gene is TRBV2, the J gene TRBJ2-3; 9 bases are shared with TRBD1. CDR3 in amino acids: CASKGFGQGSDTQYF. The DNA of the CDR3 is TGTGCCAGCAAAGGGTTTGGACAGGGGTCAGATACGCAGTATTTT.